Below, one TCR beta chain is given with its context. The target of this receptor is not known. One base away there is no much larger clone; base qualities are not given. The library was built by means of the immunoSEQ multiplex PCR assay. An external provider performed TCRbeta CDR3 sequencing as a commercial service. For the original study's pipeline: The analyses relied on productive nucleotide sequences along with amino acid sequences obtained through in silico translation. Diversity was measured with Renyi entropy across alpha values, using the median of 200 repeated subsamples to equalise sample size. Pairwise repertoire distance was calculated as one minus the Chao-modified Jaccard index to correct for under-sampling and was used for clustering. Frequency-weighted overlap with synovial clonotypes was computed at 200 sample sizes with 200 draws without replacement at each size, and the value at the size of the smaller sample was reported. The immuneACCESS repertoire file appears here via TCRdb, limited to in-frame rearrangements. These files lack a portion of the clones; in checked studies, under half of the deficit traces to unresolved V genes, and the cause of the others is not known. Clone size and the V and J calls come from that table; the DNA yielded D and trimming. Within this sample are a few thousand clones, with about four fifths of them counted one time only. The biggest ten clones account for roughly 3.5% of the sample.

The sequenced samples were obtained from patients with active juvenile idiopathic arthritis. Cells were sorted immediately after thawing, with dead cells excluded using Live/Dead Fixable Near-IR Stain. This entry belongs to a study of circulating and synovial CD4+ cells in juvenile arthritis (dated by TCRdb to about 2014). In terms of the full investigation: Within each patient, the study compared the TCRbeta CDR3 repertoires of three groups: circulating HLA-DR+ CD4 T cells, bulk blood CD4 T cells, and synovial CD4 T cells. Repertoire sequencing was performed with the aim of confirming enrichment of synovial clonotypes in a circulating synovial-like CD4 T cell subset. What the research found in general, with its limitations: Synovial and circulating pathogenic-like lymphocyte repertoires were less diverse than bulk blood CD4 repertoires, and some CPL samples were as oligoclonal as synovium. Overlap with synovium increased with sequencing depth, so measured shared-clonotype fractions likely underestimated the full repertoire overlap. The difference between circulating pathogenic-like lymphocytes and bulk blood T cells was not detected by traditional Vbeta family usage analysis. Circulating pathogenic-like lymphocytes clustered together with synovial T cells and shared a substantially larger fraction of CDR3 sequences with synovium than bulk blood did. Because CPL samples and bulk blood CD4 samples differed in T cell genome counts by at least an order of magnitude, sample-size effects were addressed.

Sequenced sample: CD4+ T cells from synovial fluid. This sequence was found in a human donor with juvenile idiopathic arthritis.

The encoded CDR3 is CAISESTGGIYEQYF. The DNA sequence reads TGTGCCATCAGTGAGTCGACAGGTGGCATTTACGAGCAGTACTTC. The chain is encoded by TRBV10-3 joined to TRBJ2-7; a tentative D call is TRBD1 (6 bases match). Trimming costs V 0 bases and J 4 bases, and their ends lie 13 bases apart. Taken from the germline V gene, the CDR1 and CDR2 loops are ENHRY and SYGVKD. Including cysteine and phenylalanine, the CDR3 has 15 amino acids. Only the CDR3 region is kept as DNA, spanning 45 bases read in frame from base 1.